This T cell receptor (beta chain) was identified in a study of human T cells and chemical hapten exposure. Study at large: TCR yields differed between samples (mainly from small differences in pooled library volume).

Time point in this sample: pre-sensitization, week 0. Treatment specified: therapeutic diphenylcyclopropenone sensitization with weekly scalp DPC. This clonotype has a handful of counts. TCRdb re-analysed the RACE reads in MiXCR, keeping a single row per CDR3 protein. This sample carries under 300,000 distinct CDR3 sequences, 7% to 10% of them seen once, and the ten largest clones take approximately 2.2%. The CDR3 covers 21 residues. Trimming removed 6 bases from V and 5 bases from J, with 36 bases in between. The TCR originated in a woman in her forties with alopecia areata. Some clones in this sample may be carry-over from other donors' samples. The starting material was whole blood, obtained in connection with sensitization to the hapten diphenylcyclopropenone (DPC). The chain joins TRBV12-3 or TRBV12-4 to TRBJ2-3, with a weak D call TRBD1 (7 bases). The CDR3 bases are TGTGCCAGCAGCCCCGCAGGGGGGACCCACACCTCCAGATTATTCTTAGATACGCAGTATTTT. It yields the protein CASSPAGGTHTSRLFLDTQYF.